This TCR beta chain was retrieved from a study of CD8 T cells in ankylosing spondylitis. Broader study findings: Typical of ankylosing spondylitis blood, it appeared, was a TCR beta motif of eight highly homologous variants.

With molecular barcodes, quantitative 5'-RACE was used to make the TCR beta libraries. TCRdb fed the 5' RACE reads into MiXCR, producing one record per CDR3 protein. The data contain approximately 350,000 distinct CDR3 sequences, under 15% of them seen just once; the ten biggest clones take up 1.1%. Note on this clonotype: Its antigen is not known.

Sequencing was done on a sample of blood, either unsorted or a sorted T cell fraction (not recorded which). This clonotype was obtained from a male donor with ankylosing spondylitis or in good health (not recorded which).

As DNA, the CDR3 is TGTGCCAGCAGTAGGTTAAGCTCCTACAATGAGCAGTTCTTC. As protein: CASSRLSSYNEQFF. The chain is built from TRBV2 and TRBJ2-1; no definite D call. CDR1 and CDR2 (germline): SNHLY, FYNNEI. Trimming took off 5 bases at V and 0 bases at J, with 8 bases between the two ends. CDR3 size: 14 residues.